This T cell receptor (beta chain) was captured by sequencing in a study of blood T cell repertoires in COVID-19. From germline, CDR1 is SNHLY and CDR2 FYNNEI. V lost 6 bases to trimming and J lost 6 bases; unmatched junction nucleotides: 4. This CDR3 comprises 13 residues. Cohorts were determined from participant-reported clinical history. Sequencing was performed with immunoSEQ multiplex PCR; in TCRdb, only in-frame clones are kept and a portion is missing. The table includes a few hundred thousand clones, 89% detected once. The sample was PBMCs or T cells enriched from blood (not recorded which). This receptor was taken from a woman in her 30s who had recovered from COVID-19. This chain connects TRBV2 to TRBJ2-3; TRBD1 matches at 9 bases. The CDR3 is CASRTGGLDTQYF. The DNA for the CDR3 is TGTGCCAGCAGAACAGGGGGCCTTGATACGCAGTATTTT. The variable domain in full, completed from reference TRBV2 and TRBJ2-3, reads EPEVTQTPSHQVTQMGQEVILRCVPISNHLYFYWYRQILGQKVEFLVSFYNNEISEKSEIFDDQFSVERPDGSNFTLKIRSTKLEDSAMYFCASRTGGLDTQYFGPGTRLTVL.